The 13 T cell receptor beta chains below all came from one sample that was sequenced in a study of cytomegalovirus exposure and HLA in healthy donors. Generated by immunoSEQ multiplex PCR, the TCRdb table keeps only in-frame clones and is missing some. Of 260,000 or so clones listed, about 90% were seen once; the top ten hold 3% to 3.5%. Sample: PBMCs. All receptors derive from a woman aged 25 to 39 in good health and CMV-seronegative.

Comment on this clone: Other DNA sequences from this sample encode an identical CDR3 as well. This chain connects TRBV18 to TRBJ2-5; D is ambiguous. V lost 2 bases and J 1 base, leaving 5 bases between the germline ends. The CDR3 contains 13 residues. The germline CDR1 and CDR2 sequences are KGHSH and LQKENI. The CDR3 protein is CASSPGLQETQYF. In DNA, the CDR3 is TGTGCCAGCTCACCAGGCCTCCAAGAGACCCAGTACTTC.

This CDR3 is CSVAGISTDTQYF. CDR3 in DNA: TGCAGCGTAGCGGGAATAAGCACAGATACGCAGTATTTT. The chain recombines TRBV29-1 with TRBJ2-3; 7 bases line up with TRBD2. Germline CDR1 SQVTM, CDR2 ANQGSEA. Trimming removed 6 bases from V and 0 bases from J; junction bases left unmatched: 3. The CDR3 runs to 13 residues.

This clone was detected only a few times. The chain joins TRBV19 to TRBJ1-1; no firm D call. The CDR3 spans 15 residues. Germline CDR1 LNHDA, CDR2 SQIVND (reference sequence). Trimming took off 10 bases at V and 1 base at J, with 19 bases between the two ends. CDR3 loop: CATKGSGRTNTEAFF. CDR3 in DNA: TGTGCCACCAAAGGGTCGGGCAGGACGAACACTGAAGCTTTCTTT.

The gene calls are TRBV5-6 and TRBJ2-7; perhaps TRBD2 as D (6 bases). The germline gives CDR1 SGHDT, CDR2 YYEEEE. The CDR3 length is 13 residues. Trimming shortened V by 4 bases and J by 3 bases, and 11 bases separated the two germline ends. This chain's CDR3 is CASSVDYYYEQYF. CDR3 coding DNA: TGTGCCAGCAGCGTGGACTATTACTACGAGCAGTACTTC.

This clone was recorded once. The chain links TRBV27 to TRBJ2-7; D ambiguous. The CDR3 is made up of 12 amino acids. Trimming took off 8 bases at V and 4 bases at J, with 12 bases between the two ends. The germline gives CDR1 MNHEY, CDR2 SMNVEV (reference sequence). The CDR3, as DNA: TGTGCCAGCCGTGGGTGGGGATACGAGCAGTACTTC. Its protein is CASRGWGYEQYF.

The CDR3, as DNA: TGCGCCAGCAGCCAAGATAGGGACGCCTACAATGAGCAGTTCTTC. Translated, it gives CASSQDRDAYNEQFF. J is TRBJ2-1 and V is TRBV4-3; either TRBD1 or TRBD2 may supply D (5 bases each). CDR1 is LGHNA, CDR2 YSLEER, per germline. V lost 0 bases and J lost 2, with 8 bases in between. CDR3 length equals 15 residues.

The chain joins TRBV23-1 to TRBJ2-1; weak D call: TRBD1 (6 bases). TRBV23-1 qualifies as an ORF whose function is uncertain. The CDR3 consists of 15 residues. Trimming shortened V by 6 bases and J by 1 base, and 13 bases separated the two germline ends. CDR3 DNA: TGCGCCAGCAGCCACTCACAGGGTTCCTACAATGAGCAGTTCTTC. It codes for CASSHSQGSYNEQFF.

The chain combines TRBV6-1 with TRBJ2-7; D is unclear. Trimming left V 3 bases short and J 4 bases short, with 16 bases between. The germline CDR1 and CDR2 sequences are MNHNS and SASEGT. The CDR3 contains 15 residues. Here the CDR3 reads CASSDGKLDQYEQYF. As DNA, the CDR3 is TGTGCCAGCAGTGATGGCAAGCTGGACCAGTACGAGCAGTACTTC.

The CDR3 DNA is TGTGCCAGCTCACCAAAGGCAACCACAGATACGCAGTATTTT. This codes for CASSPKATTDTQYF. The chain is built from TRBV18 and TRBJ2-3, with D unresolved. V gave up 2 bases and J gave up 2 bases, with 8 bases separating them. Germline CDR1 reads KGHSH; CDR2 reads LQKENI. This CDR3 spans 14 amino acids.

The rearrangement links TRBV4-1 to TRBJ2-5, with TRBD2 identical over 15 bases. The V and J ends lost 4 bases and 2 bases, in that order; junction bases with no gene match: 14. In germline, CDR1 is MGHRA, CDR2 YSYEKL. The CDR3 is 20 residues long. CDR3 nucleotide sequence: TGCGCCAGCAGCCCCCACACCCCGGGACTAGCGGGAGGCCTGCAAGAGACCCAGTACTTC. It translates to CASSPHTPGLAGGLQETQYF.

This chain uses TRBV5-1 with TRBJ2-5; D is possibly TRBD2 (5 bases). The CDR3 contains 13 residues. The ends were cut back, 3 bases at V and 0 bases at J, with 6 bases in the middle. Germline CDR1 reads SGHRS; CDR2 reads YFSETQ. The chain's CDR3 is CASSSADQETQYF. The DNA of the CDR3 is TGCGCCAGCAGCTCAGCGGACCAAGAGACCCAGTACTTC.

This clone was seen a few times. This sequence joins TRBV4-1 and TRBJ2-7; 7 positions match TRBD1. Germline CDR1 reads MGHRA; CDR2 reads YSYEKL. The CDR3 contains 19 residues. The V and J ends lost 1 base and 2 bases, in that order; junction bases with no gene match: 17. The CDR3 DNA reads as TGCGCCAGCAGCCAAGTTCACGTCGTGGGTGGGACAGACCCCTACGAGCAGTACTTC. Its translation is CASSQVHVVGGTDPYEQYF.

CDR3 DNA: TGCAGTGCTCCCAATAAGGAGACCCAGTACTTC. Translation gives CSAPNKETQYF. The chain joins TRBV20-1 to TRBJ2-5; D gene ambiguous. This CDR3 region has 11 residues. The V end was cut by 5 bases, the J end by 5 bases, with 9 bases between. From germline, CDR1 is DFQATT and CDR2 SNEGSKA (reference sequence).